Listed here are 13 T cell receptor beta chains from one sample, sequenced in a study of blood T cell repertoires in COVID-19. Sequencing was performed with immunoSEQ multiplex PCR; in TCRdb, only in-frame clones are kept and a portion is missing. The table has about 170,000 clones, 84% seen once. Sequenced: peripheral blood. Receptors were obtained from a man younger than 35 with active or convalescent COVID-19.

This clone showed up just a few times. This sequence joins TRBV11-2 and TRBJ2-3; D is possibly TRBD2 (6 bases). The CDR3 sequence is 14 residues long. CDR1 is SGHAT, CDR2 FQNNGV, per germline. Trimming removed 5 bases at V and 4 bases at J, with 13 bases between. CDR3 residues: CASSPLTSSDTQYF. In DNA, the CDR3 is TGTGCCAGCAGCCCATTGACTAGTTCAGATACGCAGTATTTT.

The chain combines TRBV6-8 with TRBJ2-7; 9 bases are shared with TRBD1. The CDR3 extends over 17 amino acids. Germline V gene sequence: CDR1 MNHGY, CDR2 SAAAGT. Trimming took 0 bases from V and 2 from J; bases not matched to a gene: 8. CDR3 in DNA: TGTGCCAGCAGTTACTCGAAGGGGGACAGGGAAGCCTACGAGCAGTACTTC. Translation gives CASSYSKGDREAYEQYF.

The CDR3 sequence is CASGTGGRGANTGELFF. The CDR3 DNA is TGCGCCAGCGGGACAGGGGGTCGGGGTGCGAACACCGGGGAGCTGTTTTTT. The V call is TRBV4-1, the J call TRBJ2-2; the match to TRBD1 covers 11 bases. Germline trimming cut 8 bases from V and 0 bases from J; bases unmatched to any gene: 8. The germline gives CDR1 MGHRA, CDR2 YSYEKL. The CDR3 consists of 17 residues.

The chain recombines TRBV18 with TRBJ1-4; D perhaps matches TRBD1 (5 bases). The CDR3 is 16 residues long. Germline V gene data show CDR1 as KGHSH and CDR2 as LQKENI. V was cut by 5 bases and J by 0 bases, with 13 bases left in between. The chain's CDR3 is CASSSRQPATNEKLFF. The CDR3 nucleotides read TGTGCCAGCTCATCCCGACAGCCCGCAACTAATGAAAAACTGTTTTTT.

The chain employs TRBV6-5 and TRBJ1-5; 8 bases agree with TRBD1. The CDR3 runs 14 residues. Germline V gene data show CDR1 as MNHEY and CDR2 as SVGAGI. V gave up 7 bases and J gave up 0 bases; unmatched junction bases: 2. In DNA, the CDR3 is TGTGCCAGCACGGACAGGGCTAGCAATCAGCCCCAGCATTTT. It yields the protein CASTDRASNQPQHF.

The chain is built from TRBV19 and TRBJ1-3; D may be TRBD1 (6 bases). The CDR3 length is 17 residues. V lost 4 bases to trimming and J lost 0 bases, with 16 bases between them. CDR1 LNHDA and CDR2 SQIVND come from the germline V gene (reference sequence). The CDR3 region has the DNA TGTGCCAGTAGTACCTACCGGGACAAGAGCTCTGGAAACACCATATATTTT. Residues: CASSTYRDKSSGNTIYF.

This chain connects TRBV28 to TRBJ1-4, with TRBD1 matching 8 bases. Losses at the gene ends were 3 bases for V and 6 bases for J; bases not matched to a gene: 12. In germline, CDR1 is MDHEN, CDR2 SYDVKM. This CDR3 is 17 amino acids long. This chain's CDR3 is CASSFRTGRTLDEKLFF. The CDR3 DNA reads TGTGCCAGCAGTTTCCGGACAGGGCGAACACTGGATGAAAAACTGTTTTTT.

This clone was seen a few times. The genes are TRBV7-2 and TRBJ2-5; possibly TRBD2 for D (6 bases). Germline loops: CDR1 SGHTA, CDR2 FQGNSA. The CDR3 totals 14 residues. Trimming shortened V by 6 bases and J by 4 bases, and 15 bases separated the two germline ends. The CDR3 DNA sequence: TGTGCCAGCAGTTATTTCGGGAGCCCAGAGACCCAGTACTTC. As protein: CASSYFGSPETQYF. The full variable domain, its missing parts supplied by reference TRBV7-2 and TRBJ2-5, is GAGVSQSPSNKVTEKGKDVELRCDPISGHTALYWYRQSLGQGLEFLIYFQGNSAPDKSGLPSDRFSAERTGGSVSTLTIQRTQQEDSAVYLCASSYFGSPETQYFGPGTRLLVL.

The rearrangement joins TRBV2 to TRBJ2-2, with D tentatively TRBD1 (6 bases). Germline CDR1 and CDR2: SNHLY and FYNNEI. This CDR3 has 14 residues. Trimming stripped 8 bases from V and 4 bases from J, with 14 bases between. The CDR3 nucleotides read TGTGCCAGCCTGACAGGACCGAGCACCGGGGAGCTGTTTTTT. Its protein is CASLTGPSTGELFF.

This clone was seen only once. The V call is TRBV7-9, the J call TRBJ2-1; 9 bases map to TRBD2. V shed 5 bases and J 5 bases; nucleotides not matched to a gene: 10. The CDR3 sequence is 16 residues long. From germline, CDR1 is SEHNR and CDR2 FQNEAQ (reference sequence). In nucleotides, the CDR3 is TGTGCCAGCAGCCCAAACAGCGGGAGGAGGAACAATGAGCAGTTCTTC. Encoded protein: CASSPNSGRRNNEQFF.

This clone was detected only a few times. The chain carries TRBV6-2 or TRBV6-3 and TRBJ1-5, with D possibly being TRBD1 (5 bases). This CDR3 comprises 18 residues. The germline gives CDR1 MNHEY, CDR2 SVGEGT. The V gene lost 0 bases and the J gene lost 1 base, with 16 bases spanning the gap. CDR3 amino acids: CASSYSTVRRQSNQPQHF. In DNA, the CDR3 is TGTGCCAGCAGTTACTCGACAGTCCGAAGGCAGAGCAATCAGCCCCAGCATTTT.

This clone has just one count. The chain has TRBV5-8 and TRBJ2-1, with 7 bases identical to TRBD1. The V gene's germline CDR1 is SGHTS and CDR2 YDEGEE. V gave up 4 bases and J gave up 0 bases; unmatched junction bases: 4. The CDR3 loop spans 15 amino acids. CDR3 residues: CASSTGVGSYNEQFF. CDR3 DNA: TGTGCCAGCAGCACAGGGGTGGGCTCCTACAATGAGCAGTTCTTC.

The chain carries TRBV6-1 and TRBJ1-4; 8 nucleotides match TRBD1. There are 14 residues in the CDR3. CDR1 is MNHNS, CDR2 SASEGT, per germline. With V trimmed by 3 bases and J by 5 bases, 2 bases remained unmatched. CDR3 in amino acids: CASSDRGLNEKLFF. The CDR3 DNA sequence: TGTGCCAGCAGTGACAGGGGGCTAAATGAAAAACTGTTTTTT.